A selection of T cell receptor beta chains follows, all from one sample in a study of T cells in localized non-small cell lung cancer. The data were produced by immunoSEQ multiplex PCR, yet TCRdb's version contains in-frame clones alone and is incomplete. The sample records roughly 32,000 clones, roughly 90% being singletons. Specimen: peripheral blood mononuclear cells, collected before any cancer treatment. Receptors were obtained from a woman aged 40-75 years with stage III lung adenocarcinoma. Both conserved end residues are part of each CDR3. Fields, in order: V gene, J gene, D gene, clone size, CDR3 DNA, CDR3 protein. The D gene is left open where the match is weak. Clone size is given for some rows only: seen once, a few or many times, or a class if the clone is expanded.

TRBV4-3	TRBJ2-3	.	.	TGCGCCAGCAGCCAATCTAGCACCATGGATACGCAGTATTTT	CASSQSSTMDTQYF
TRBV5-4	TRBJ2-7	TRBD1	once	TGTGCCAGCAGCGCCGAACTAGGGACAGACTACGAGCAGTACTTC	CASSAELGTDYEQYF
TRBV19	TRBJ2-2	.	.	TGTGCCAGTAGTATTTTTTTGCGGGAGAACACCGGGGAGCTGTTTTTT	CASSIFLRENTGELFF
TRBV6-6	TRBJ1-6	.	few	TGTGCCAGCACTCAGAGGGCAGCAAATAATTCACCCCTCCACTTT	CASTQRAANNSPLHF
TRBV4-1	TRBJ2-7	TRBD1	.	TGCGCCAGCAGCCAATTGGACAGGCCCTCCTACGAGCAGTACTTC	CASSQLDRPSYEQYF
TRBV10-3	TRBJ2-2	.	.	TGTGCCATCAGTGAGGGGCAGGGTGTGGGCACCGGGGAGCTGTTTTTT	CAISEGQGVGTGELFF
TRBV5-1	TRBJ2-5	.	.	TGCGCCAGCAGCTCCCTTGTACCAGGGTATGGAGAGACCCAGTACTTC	CASSSLVPGYGETQYF
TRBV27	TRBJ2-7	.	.	TGTGCCAGCAGTCTCGGAGGCCCCTACGAGCAGTACTTC	CASSLGGPYEQYF
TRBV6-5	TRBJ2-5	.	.	TGTGCCAGCAGCAACTGGTGGGGACAAGAGACCCAGTACTTC	CASSNWWGQETQYF
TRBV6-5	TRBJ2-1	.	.	TGTGCCAGCAGGGAGACCATGGACTCCGTCAATGAGCAGTTCTTC	CASRETMDSVNEQFF
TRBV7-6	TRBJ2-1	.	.	TGTGCCAGCAGCTTAGGGGCTAGCGAATACAATGAGCAGTTCTTC	CASSLGASEYNEQFF
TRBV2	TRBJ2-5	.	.	TGTGCTGGGGGATCAGGGGAGACCCAGTACTTC	CAGGSGETQYF
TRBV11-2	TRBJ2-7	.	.	TGTGCCAGCAGCTATTCACGGGCTTTATCATTCGACGAGCAGTACTTC	CASSYSRALSFDEQYF
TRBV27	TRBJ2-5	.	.	TGTGCCAGCAGGCCACAGGTTCAAGAGACCCAGTACTTC	CASRPQVQETQYF
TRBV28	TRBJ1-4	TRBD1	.	TGTGCCAGCAGTCCAAGACGGACAGGGGGCGAGGGGGAACTGTTTTTT	CASSPRRTGGEGELFF
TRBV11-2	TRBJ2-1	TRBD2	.	TGTGCCAGCAGCCAACCTAGCGGGGGGGCGGGTGAGCAGTTCTTC	CASSQPSGGAGEQFF
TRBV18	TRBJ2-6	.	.	TGTGCCAGCTCACCACCGGGGATAGGGACCGGGGCCAACGTCCTGACTTTC	CASSPPGIGTGANVLTF
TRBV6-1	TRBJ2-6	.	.	TGTGCCAGCAGGGGCTCTGGGGCCAACGTCCTGACTTTC	CASRGSGANVLTF
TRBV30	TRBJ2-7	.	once	TGTGCCTGGAACGCCGGGACCGTCCTATATGAGCAGTACTTC	CAWNAGTVLYEQYF
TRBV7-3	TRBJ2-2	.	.	TGTGCCAGCAGCCGGCTAGAGAACACCGGGGAGCTGTTTTTT	CASSRLENTGELFF
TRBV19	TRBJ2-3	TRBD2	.	TGTGCCAGTAGTGGTAGCGGGAGCCTTAACACAGATACGCAGTATTTT	CASSGSGSLNTDTQYF
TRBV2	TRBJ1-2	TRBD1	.	TGTGCCAGCAGAGGGGGACAGGGTCGCTACACCTTC	CASRGGQGRYTF
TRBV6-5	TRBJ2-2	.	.	TGTGCCAGCAGTTACTCAAACACCGGGGAGCTGTTTTTT	CASSYSNTGELFF
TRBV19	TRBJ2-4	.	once	TGTGCCAGTAGGGGCTTAGTAGATCGGACCAAAAACATTCAGTACTTC	CASRGLVDRTKNIQYF
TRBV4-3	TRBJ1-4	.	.	TGCGCCAGCAGCCCCAGGGTGGAAGCGGAAAAACTGTTTTTT	CASSPRVEAEKLFF
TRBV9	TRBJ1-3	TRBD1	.	TGTGCCAGCAGCAGAGGGGGGACAGGGAGCTCTGGAAACACCATATATTTT	CASSRGGTGSSGNTIYF
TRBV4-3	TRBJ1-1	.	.	TGCGCCAGCAGCCAGGTCGAGGGGTTGAACACTGAAGCTTTCTTT	CASSQVEGLNTEAFF
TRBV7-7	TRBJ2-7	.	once	TGTGCCAGCAGCCGCATCCTGAACCCGTACTTC	CASSRILNPYF
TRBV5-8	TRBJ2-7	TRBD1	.	TGTGCCAGCAGCTTGCTGTCAGGGGGCTTGTACGAGCAGTACTTC	CASSLLSGGLYEQYF
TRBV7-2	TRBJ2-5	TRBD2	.	TGTGCCAGCAGCTCTGCCGGGACTAGTCTGGAGACCCAGTACTTC	CASSSAGTSLETQYF
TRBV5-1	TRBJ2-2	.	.	TGCGCCAGCACCCTGGGGGGGCACTCCACCGGGGAGCTGTTTTTT	CASTLGGHSTGELFF
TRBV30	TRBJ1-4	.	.	TGTGCCTGGAGTGTACGGGGGGGCATTGGCGAAAAACTGTTTTTT	CAWSVRGGIGEKLFF
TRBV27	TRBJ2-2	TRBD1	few	TGTGCCAGCAGGGGACAGGGGAACACCGGGGAGCTGTTTTTT	CASRGQGNTGELFF
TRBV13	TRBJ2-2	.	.	TGTGCCAGCAGCTTCTCCGTGAACACCGGGGAGCTGTTTTTT	CASSFSVNTGELFF
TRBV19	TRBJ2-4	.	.	TGTGCCAGTAGTGCCCAGCTAGCCAAAAACATTCAGTACTTC	CASSAQLAKNIQYF
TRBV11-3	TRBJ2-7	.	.	TGTGCCAGCAGCTTAACCGGGGGAACGATGGGCGAGCAGTACTTC	CASSLTGGTMGEQYF
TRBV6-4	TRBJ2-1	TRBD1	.	TGTGCCAGCAGCCCATACGGGACAGGAGTGGGCAATGAGCAGTTCTTC	CASSPYGTGVGNEQFF
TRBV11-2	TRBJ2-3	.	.	TGTGCCACTTTGGGCGCAGATACGCAGTATTTT	CATLGADTQYF
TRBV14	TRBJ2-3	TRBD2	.	TGTGCCAGCAGCCAAGTAGCGGGAGGAGGGACAGATACGCAGTATTTT	CASSQVAGGGTDTQYF
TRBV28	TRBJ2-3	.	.	TGTGCCAGCAGTACCGGGACTTTGACAGATACGCAGTATTTT	CASSTGTLTDTQYF
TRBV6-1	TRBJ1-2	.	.	TGTGCCAGCAGTCCAATGGGGGACTATGGCTACACCTTC	CASSPMGDYGYTF
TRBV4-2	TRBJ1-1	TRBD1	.	TGTGCCAGCAGCCAAGATGGCTACAGGGGGCGGATAGAAACTGAAGCTTTCTTT	CASSQDGYRGRIETEAFF
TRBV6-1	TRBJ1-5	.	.	TGTGCCAGCAGTGGACAGGTTTTCAGCAATCAGCCCCAGCATTTT	CASSGQVFSNQPQHF
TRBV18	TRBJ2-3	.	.	TGTGCCAGCTCACCGACGGCAGGGGAGAGCACAGATACGCAGTATTTT	CASSPTAGESTDTQYF
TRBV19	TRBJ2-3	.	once	TGTGCCACCCGGTTGAGGCTGAATAGCACAGATACGCAGTATTTT	CATRLRLNSTDTQYF
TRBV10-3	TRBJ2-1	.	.	TGTGCCATCAGTCACGGGGGCCCCGCCGAGTTTCAGTTCTTC	CAISHGGPAEFQFF